This T cell receptor beta chain was found in a study of beta chain features in type 1 diabetes. Sampling consisted of one heparinised blood draw per donor, averaging approximately 120 mL. Sequencing targeted expressed TCRB transcripts, as all isolated RNA had been reverse transcribed. An average of about 3.5 million reads was obtained for naive, central memory and regulatory T cell samples. TCRdb's copy holds only in-frame clones and misses some; the assay was immunoSEQ multiplex PCR. The sample carries around 500,000 clones, around 10% recorded once. Study conclusions and caveats: Moderate yet significant TCRB CDR3 shortening was seen in Type 1 diabetes patients in all four CD4+ subsets.

This clone has just a few counts. As yet, its antigen is unknown. Between the trimmed V and J ends, which lost 7 bases and 4 bases, there was a span of 21 bases. CDR1 and CDR2 (germline): SQVTM, ANQGSEA. This CDR3 region has 15 residues. The TCR comes from a young woman in good health. Sequencing was carried out using naive CD4+ T cells from blood. The chain links TRBV29-1 to TRBJ2-3; D uncertain. CDR3 sequence: CSALRTGARADTQYF. The CDR3 nucleotides are TGCAGCGCTCTAAGGACCGGTGCACGCGCAGATACGCAGTATTTT.